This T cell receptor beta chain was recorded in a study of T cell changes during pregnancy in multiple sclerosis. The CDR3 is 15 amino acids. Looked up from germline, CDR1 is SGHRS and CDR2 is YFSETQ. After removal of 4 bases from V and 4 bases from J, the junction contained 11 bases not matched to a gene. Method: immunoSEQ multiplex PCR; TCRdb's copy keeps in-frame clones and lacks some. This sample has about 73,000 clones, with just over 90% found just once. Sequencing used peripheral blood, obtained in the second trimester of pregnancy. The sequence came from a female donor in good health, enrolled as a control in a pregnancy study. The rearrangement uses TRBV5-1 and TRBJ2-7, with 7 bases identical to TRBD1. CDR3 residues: CASSTTGQLFYEQYF. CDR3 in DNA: TGCGCCAGCAGCACTACGGGACAGCTATTTTACGAGCAGTACTTC.